These T cell receptor beta chains were read from a single sample in a study of graft-versus-host responses after intestinal transplantation. Sequencing was performed with immunoSEQ multiplex PCR; in TCRdb, only in-frame clones are kept and a portion is missing. This sample has around 93,000 clones, with 80% to 95% found just once. These receptors have no identified antigens. Sequencing used unstimulated CD8+ T cells sorted from spleen or lymph node cells, obtained before intestinal transplant. These receptors all come from a human donor who received an intestinal transplant. Each CDR3 is given without its conserved first and last residue.

J gene	V gene	CDR3 protein
TRBJ1-1	TRBV13	ASSPDGHMNTEAF
TRBJ1-2	TRBV7-5	ASTPSYGTANGYT
TRBJ2-7	TRBV7-6	ASSLGGGGNHEQY
TRBJ2-7	TRBV6-5	ASSPGDRFFEQY
TRBJ2-1	TRBV6-6	ASSPGSGDEQF
TRBJ1-1	TRBV5-4	ASSSLGEWNTEAF
TRBJ2-2	TRBV6-5	ASSYGLAGDGGELF
TRBJ2-5	TRBV18	ASSPSGTGVLGTDTQY
TRBJ2-3	TRBV5-4	ASSLWGTDTQY
TRBJ2-3	TRBV7-3	ASTGTDTQY
.	TRBV13	ASSQRVTYEQY
TRBJ1-2	TRBV6-1	ASSGGPDSYGYT
TRBJ2-7	TRBV6-6	ASGLRLMGEQY
TRBJ1-4	TRBV10-1	ASSGSTNEKLF
TRBJ2-5	TRBV6-1	ASSDPGGREETQY
TRBJ2-1	TRBV2	ATSTTSRGSSYNEQF
TRBJ2-3	TRBV9	ASSVVSGLTDTQY